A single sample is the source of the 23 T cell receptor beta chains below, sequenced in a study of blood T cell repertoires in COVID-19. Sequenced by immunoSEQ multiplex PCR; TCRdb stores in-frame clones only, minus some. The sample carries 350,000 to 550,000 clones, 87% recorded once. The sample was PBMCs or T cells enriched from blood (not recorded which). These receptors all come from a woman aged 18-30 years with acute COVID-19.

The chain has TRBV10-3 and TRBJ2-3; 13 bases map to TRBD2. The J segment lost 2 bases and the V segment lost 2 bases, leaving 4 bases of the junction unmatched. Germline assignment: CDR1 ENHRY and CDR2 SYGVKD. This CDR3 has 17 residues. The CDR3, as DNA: TGTGCCATCAGTGAGACTAGCGGGGGGGCCTCCACAGATACGCAGTATTTT. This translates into CAISETSGGASTDTQYF.

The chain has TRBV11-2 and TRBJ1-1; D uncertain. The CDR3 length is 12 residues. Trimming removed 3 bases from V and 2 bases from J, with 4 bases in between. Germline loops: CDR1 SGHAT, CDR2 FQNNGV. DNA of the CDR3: TGTGCCAGCAGCTTTAGAAACACTGAAGCTTTCTTT. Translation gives CASSFRNTEAFF.

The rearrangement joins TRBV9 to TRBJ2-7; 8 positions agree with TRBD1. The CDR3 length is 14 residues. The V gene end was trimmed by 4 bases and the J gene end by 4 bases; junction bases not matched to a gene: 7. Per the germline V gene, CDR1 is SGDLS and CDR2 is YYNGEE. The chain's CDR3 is CASSPRQGNYEQYF. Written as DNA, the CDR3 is TGTGCCAGCAGCCCGAGACAGGGGAATTACGAGCAGTACTTC.

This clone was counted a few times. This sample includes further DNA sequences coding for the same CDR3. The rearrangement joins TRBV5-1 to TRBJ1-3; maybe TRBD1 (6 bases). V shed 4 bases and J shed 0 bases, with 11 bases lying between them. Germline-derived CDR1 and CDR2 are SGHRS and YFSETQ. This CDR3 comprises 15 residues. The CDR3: CASSLGQSSGNTIYF. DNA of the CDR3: TGCGCCAGCAGCCTGGGACAAAGCTCTGGAAACACCATATATTTT.

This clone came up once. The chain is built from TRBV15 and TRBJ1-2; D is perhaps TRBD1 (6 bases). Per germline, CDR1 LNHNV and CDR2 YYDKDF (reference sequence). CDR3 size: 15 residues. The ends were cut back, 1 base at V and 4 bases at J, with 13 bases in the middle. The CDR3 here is CATSRVPGAGYGYTF. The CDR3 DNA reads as TGTGCCACCAGCAGAGTCCCAGGGGCGGGCTATGGCTACACCTTC.

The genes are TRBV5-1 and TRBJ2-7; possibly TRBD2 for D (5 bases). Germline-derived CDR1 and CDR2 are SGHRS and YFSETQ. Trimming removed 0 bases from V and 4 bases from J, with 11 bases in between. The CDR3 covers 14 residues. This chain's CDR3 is CASSLGGEPYEQYF. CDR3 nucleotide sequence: TGCGCCAGCAGCTTGGGTGGGGAGCCGTACGAGCAGTACTTC.

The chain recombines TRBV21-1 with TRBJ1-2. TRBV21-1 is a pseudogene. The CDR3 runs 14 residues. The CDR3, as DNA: TGTGCCAGCAGCATCCGAGTCGGAGGTTATGGCTACACCTTC. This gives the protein CASSIRVGGYGYTF.

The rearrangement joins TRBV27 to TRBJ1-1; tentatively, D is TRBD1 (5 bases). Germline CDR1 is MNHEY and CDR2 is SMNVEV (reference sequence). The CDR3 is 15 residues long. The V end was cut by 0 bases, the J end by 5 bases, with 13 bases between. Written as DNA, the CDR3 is TGTGCCAGCAGTTTATCGCAGGGTGGGTCGACTGAAGCTTTCTTT. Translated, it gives CASSLSQGGSTEAFF.

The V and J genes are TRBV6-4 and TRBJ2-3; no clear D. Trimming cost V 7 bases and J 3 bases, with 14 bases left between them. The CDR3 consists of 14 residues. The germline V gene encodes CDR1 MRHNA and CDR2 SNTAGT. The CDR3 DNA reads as TGTGCCAGCAAGATTACACAGTATACAGATACGCAGTATTTT. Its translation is CASKITQYTDTQYF.

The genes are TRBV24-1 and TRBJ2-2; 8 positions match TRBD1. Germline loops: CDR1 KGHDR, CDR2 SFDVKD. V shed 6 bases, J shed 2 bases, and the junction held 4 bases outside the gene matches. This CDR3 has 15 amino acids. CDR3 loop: CATSPTGANTGELFF. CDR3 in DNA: TGTGCCACCAGTCCGACAGGGGCTAACACCGGGGAGCTGTTTTTT.

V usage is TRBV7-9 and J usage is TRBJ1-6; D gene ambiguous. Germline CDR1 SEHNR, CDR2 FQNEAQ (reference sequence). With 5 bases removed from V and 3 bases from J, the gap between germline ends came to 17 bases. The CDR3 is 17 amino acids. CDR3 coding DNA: TGTGCCAGCAGCCCCTCCACTATGACCATCTATAATTCACCCCTCCACTTT. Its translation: CASSPSTMTIYNSPLHF.

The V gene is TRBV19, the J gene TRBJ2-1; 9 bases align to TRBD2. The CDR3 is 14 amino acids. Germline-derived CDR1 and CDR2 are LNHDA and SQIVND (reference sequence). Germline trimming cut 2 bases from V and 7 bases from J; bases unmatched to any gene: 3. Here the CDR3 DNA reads TGTGCCAGTAGTATACTAGCGGGGAGGAATGAGCAGTTCTTC. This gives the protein CASSILAGRNEQFF.

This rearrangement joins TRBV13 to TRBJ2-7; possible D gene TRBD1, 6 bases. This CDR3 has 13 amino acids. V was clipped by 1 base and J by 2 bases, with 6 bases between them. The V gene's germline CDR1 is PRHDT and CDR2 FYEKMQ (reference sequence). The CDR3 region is CASSLAGAYEQYF. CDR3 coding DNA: TGTGCCAGCAGCTTAGCAGGGGCCTACGAGCAGTACTTC.

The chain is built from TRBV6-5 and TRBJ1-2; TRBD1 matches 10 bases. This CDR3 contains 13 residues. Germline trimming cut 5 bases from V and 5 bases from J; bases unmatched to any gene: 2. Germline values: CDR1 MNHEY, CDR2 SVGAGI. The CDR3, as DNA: TGTGCCAGCAGTAGACAGGGGGCGTATGGCTACACCTTC. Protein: CASSRQGAYGYTF.

The CDR3: CASSEERGGGDTQYF. The CDR3 DNA reads as TGTGCCAGCAGTGAAGAGAGAGGCGGCGGAGATACGCAGTATTTT. The V and J genes are TRBV2 and TRBJ2-3; D ambiguous. Germline-derived CDR1 and CDR2 are SNHLY and FYNNEI. Trimming removed 1 base at V and 5 bases at J, with 13 bases between. CDR3 size: 15 residues.

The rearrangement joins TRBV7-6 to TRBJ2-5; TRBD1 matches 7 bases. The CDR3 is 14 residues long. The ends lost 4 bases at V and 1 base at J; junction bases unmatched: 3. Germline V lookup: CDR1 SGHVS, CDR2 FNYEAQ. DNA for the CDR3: TGTGCCAGCAGCTCTCGGGACAGCCAAGAGACCCAGTACTTC. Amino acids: CASSSRDSQETQYF.

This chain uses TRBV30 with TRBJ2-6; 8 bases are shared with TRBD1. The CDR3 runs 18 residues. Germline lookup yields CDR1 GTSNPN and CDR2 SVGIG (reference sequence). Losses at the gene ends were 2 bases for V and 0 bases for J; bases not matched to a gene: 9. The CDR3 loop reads CAWSPTDRANSGANVLTF. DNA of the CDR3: TGTGCCTGGAGTCCCACGGACAGGGCTAACTCTGGGGCCAACGTCCTGACTTTC.

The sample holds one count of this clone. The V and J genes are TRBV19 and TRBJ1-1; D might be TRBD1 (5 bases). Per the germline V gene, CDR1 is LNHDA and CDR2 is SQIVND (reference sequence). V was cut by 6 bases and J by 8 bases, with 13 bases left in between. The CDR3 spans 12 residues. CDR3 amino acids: CASSWEGLEAFF. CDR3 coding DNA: TGTGCCAGTAGCTGGGAGGGGTTGGAAGCTTTCTTT. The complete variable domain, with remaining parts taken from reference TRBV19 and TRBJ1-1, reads DGGITQSPKYLFRKEGQNVTLSCEQNLNHDAMYWYRQDPGQGLRLIYYSQIVNDFQKGDIAEGYSVSREKKESFPLTVTSAQKNPTAFYLCASSWEGLEAFFGQGTRLTVV.

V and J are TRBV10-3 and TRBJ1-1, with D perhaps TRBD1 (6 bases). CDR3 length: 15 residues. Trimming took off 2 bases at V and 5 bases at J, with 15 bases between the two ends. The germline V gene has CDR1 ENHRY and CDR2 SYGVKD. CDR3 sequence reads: CAISEANRASTEAFF. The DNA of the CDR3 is TGTGCCATCAGTGAGGCCAACAGGGCCTCTACTGAAGCTTTCTTT.

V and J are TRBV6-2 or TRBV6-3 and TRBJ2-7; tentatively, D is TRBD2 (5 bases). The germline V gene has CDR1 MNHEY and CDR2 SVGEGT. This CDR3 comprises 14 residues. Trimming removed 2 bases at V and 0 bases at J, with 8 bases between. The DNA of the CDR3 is TGTGCCAGCAGTTACCCGGGAAGCTCCTACGAGCAGTACTTC. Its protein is CASSYPGSSYEQYF.

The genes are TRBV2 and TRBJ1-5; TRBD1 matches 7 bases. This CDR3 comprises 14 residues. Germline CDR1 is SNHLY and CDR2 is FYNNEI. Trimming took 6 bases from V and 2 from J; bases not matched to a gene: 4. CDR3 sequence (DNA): TGTGCCAGCAGGGCTACAGGGGGCAATCAGCCCCAGCATTTT. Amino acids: CASRATGGNQPQHF. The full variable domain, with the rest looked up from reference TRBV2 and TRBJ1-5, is EPEVTQTPSHQVTQMGQEVILRCVPISNHLYFYWYRQILGQKVEFLVSFYNNEISEKSEIFDDQFSVERPDGSNFTLKIRSTKLEDSAMYFCASRATGGNQPQHFGDGTRLSIL.

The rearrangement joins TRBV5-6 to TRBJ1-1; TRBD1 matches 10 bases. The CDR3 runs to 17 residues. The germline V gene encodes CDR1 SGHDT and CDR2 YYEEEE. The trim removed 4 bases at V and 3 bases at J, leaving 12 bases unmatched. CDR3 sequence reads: CASSPGQGVIRYTEAFF. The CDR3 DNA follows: TGTGCCAGCAGCCCCGGACAGGGGGTAATTAGGTACACTGAAGCTTTCTTT.

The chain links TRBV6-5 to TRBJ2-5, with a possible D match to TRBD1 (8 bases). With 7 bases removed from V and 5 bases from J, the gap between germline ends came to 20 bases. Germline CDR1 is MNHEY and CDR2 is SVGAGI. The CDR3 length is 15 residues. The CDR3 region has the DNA TGTGCCAGCATATCAGGCGGACAGGGAGGGGAGACCCAGTACTTC. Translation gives CASISGGQGGETQYF.